This T cell receptor (beta chain) was documented in a study of T cell repertoires in cytomegalovirus infection (dated by TCRdb to between 2018 and 2021). At the level of the whole study: The HLA type of each donor mattered for the analysis, because public TCR beta signatures pointed to carriage of CMV infection along with the matching HLA type. The research as a whole found: The ex vivo response was dominated by HLA-C-restricted CMV-specific TCR beta clonotypes, which also provided the single most frequent clonotype in two of eight donors. In both this cohort and an independent roughly 350-donor cohort, the cumulative frequency of public TCR beta family members distinguished carriers of CMV infection plus the relevant HLA type.

Data came from an Illumina HiSeq 1500. TCRdb applied fastp at Q25 and MiXCR to the public reads, then kept only in-frame beta chains. Records with the same CDR3 protein are collapsed into one entry carrying the most frequent genes and DNA. The sample table holds about 130,000 distinct CDR3 sequences, of which roughly 8.2% were seen once. The biggest ten clones account for roughly a tenth of the sample. Details on this clonotype: The clone's antigen remains unknown. No base quality information exists; no much larger clone differs at one position.

Material: PBMCs. The TCR sequence derives from a human donor in good health (CMV status not recorded). Some clones in this sample may be carry-over from other donors' samples.

The CDR3 reads CASSEGGQGNEKLFF. Here is the DNA: TGTGCCAGCAGTGAAGGCGGGCAGGGGAATGAAAAACTGTTTTTT. The V and J genes are TRBV2 and TRBJ1-4; matching of 6 bases hints at TRBD1 as the D gene. Deletion took 1 base off V and 5 bases off J, with a span of 11 bases between the germline ends. CDR3 length: 15 amino acids, cysteine to phenylalanine. Only the CDR3 portion is preserved as DNA: 45 bases, with reading frame beginning at the first base. The germline V gene yields SNHLY for CDR1 and FYNNEI for CDR2.